A single sample is the source of the 22 T cell receptor beta chains below, sequenced in a study of cytomegalovirus exposure and HLA in healthy donors. The primer mix had 60 Vbeta and 13 Jbeta primers. Sequenced by immunoSEQ multiplex PCR; TCRdb stores in-frame clones only, minus some. Seen here are about 97,000 clones, roughly 74% observed once, and the top ten hold about 1.9%. Sequencing was carried out using PBMCs. The receptors stem from a woman between 40 and 50 years old in good health and CMV-seronegative.

The V and J genes are TRBV18 and TRBJ2-7; maybe TRBD2 (6 bases). Germline assignment: CDR1 KGHSH and CDR2 LQKENI. This CDR3 is 16 amino acids long. Trimming removed 2 bases at V and 0 bases at J, with 14 bases between. The CDR3 region is CASSPVGTASSYEQYF. The DNA for the CDR3 is TGTGCCAGCTCACCAGTTGGGACTGCTAGCTCCTACGAGCAGTACTTC.

The J gene is TRBJ2-1, the V gene TRBV7-9, with a weak D call TRBD2 (5 bases). V lost 5 bases, J lost 0 bases, and 14 bases lay in between. In germline, CDR1 is SEHNR, CDR2 FQNEAQ (reference sequence). The length of the CDR3 is 16 residues. DNA of the CDR3: TGTGCCAGCAGCCGAGGACTTTCCAGCTCCTACAATGAGCAGTTCTTC. Its translation: CASSRGLSSSYNEQFF.

This clone was seen a few times. This chain uses TRBV25-1 with TRBJ1-1, with D unclear. CDR1 is MGHDK and CDR2 is SYGVNS in the germline V gene. The CDR3 covers 16 residues. V lost 0 bases and J 6 bases, leaving 17 bases between the germline ends. DNA for the CDR3: TGTGCCAGCAGTGAATATAAGCTTCTAGAGGGAGCTGAAGCTTTCTTT. Residues: CASSEYKLLEGAEAFF.

The sample holds a few counts of this clone. This rearrangement joins TRBV10-2 to TRBJ2-5; D possibly corresponds to TRBD1 (5 bases). The J call may be wrong; the DNA end is better matched by TRBJ2-7. This CDR3 region has 14 residues. CDR1 and CDR2 (germline): WSHSY, SAAADI. The CDR3 reads CASSESRQPYEQYF. CDR3 DNA sequence: TGCGCCAGCAGTGAGTCGAGACAGCCCTACGAGCAGTACTTC.

The chain has TRBV5-6 and TRBJ1-1; 9 bases line up with TRBD1. The CDR3 is 15 residues long. The V gene end was trimmed by 0 bases and the J gene end by 4 bases; junction bases not matched to a gene: 4. Germline CDR1 SGHDT, CDR2 YYEEEE. In DNA form, the CDR3 reads TGTGCCAGCAGCTTGGACAGGGGGCAGGGCACTGAAGCTTTCTTT. Protein product: CASSLDRGQGTEAFF.

This clone was recorded a few times. V usage is TRBV28 and J usage is TRBJ2-2; D may be TRBD1 (5 bases). Trimming took off 7 bases at V and 7 bases at J, with 16 bases between the two ends. The germline CDR1 and CDR2 sequences are MDHEN and SYDVKM. The CDR3 totals 14 residues. CDR3 DNA: TGTGCCAGCACGGCAGGGAAAAATGTCGGGGAGCTGTTTTTT. Translating gives CASTAGKNVGELFF.

The chain links TRBV27 to TRBJ1-1, with 10 bases identical to TRBD1. Per the germline V gene, CDR1 is MNHEY and CDR2 is SMNVEV (reference sequence). This CDR3 spans 14 amino acids. With 2 bases clipped from V and 5 bases from J, the junction kept 2 bases outside the gene matches. The CDR3 region is CASSLDRGQTEAFF. CDR3 nucleotides: TGTGCCAGCAGTTTAGACAGGGGGCAAACTGAAGCTTTCTTT.

This chain connects TRBV5-1 to TRBJ2-1; 7 positions agree with TRBD2. Germline trimming cut 0 bases from V and 15 bases from J; bases unmatched to any gene: 9. The germline CDR1 and CDR2 sequences are SGHRS and YFSETQ. The CDR3 loop spans 13 amino acids. The CDR3 spells CASSLGGLTGWFF. Here the CDR3 DNA reads TGCGCCAGCAGCTTGGGGGGACTAACTGGGTGGTTCTTC.

This clone was counted between two and nine times. This chain connects TRBV29-1 to TRBJ1-1; TRBD1 agrees at 8 bases. The CDR3 has 13 residues. J gave up 4 bases and V 8 bases, and 9 bases lay outside the gene matches. From germline, CDR1 is SQVTM and CDR2 ANQGSEA. The CDR3 coding sequence is TGCAGCACTATTGCAGGGGGCCCCACTGAAGCTTTCTTT. Translated: CSTIAGGPTEAFF. Full variable domain (missing parts from reference TRBV29-1 and TRBJ1-1): SAVISQKPSRDICQRGTSLTIQCQVDSQVTMMFWYRQQPGQSLTLIATANQGSEATYESGFVIDKFPISRPNLTFSTLTVSNMSPEDSSIYLCSTIAGGPTEAFFGQGTRLTVV.

This rearrangement joins TRBV28 to TRBJ2-7; 9 positions agree with TRBD2. CDR3 length: 14 amino acids. The germline V gene has CDR1 MDHEN and CDR2 SYDVKM. J gave up 4 bases and V 3 bases, and 4 bases lay outside the gene matches. This CDR3 reads CASSFVAGGYEQYF. The CDR3 DNA sequence: TGTGCCAGCAGTTTTGTGGCGGGGGGGTACGAGCAGTACTTC. Based on the CDR3 plus reference TRBV28 and TRBJ2-7, the full variable domain is DVKVTQSSRYLVKRTGEKVFLECVQDMDHENMFWYRQDPGLGLRLIYFSYDVKMKEKGDIPEGYSVSREKKERFSLILESASTNQTSMYLCASSFVAGGYEQYFGPGTRLTVT.

In DNA form, the CDR3 reads TGTGCCAGCAATCTTGAACAGGGAGTCAATCAGCCCCAGCATTTT. Its protein is CASNLEQGVNQPQHF. The chain uses TRBV14 and TRBJ1-5; D is possibly TRBD1 (6 bases). The CDR3 is made up of 15 amino acids. Trimming stripped 7 bases from V and 3 bases from J, with 16 bases between. In germline, CDR1 is SGHDN, CDR2 FVKESK.

V gene TRBV7-3 combines with J gene TRBJ2-2, with TRBD2 as a possible D gene (5 bases). V lost 0 bases and J lost 2, with 10 bases in between. This CDR3 has 16 amino acids. Germline V CDR1 and CDR2: SGHTA, FQGTGA. DNA for the CDR3: TGTGCCAGCAGCTTAACCGGGCTAGCTAACACCGGGGAGCTGTTTTTT. It encodes CASSLTGLANTGELFF.

The chain has TRBV7-6 and TRBJ2-5, with a possible D match to TRBD1 (5 bases). The CDR3 has 16 amino acids. CDR1 is SGHVS and CDR2 is FNYEAQ in the germline V gene. V lost 5 bases and J 5 bases, leaving 21 bases between the germline ends. Written as DNA, the CDR3 is TGTGCCAGCAGCCGTAATCGACAGACCCCCGGGGAGACCCAGTACTTC. Translating gives CASSRNRQTPGETQYF.

V gene TRBV2 combines with J gene TRBJ2-2, with D perhaps matching TRBD1 (5 bases). Trimming shortened V by 2 bases and J by 4 bases, and 8 bases separated the two germline ends. Per germline, CDR1 SNHLY and CDR2 FYNNEI. This CDR3 has 14 amino acids. The CDR3 coding sequence is TGTGCCAGCAGTGAATACAGGAGCACCGGGGAGCTGTTTTTT. Translating it yields CASSEYRSTGELFF.

The rearrangement joins TRBV28 to TRBJ2-5; the match to TRBD2 covers 9 bases. This CDR3 comprises 14 residues. From germline, CDR1 is MDHEN and CDR2 SYDVKM. V dropped 8 bases and J dropped 4; count of bases not matched to a gene: 8. The CDR3 coding sequence is TGTGCCAGCGGTAGCGGGAGAGGGACAGAGACCCAGTACTTC. It translates to CASGSGRGTETQYF.

CDR3 residues: CASSVGGTSGRFYEQYF. The CDR3 region has the DNA TGTGCCAGCAGCGTAGGGGGGACTAGCGGGAGATTCTACGAGCAGTACTTC. The J gene is TRBJ2-7, the V gene TRBV9, with TRBD2 matching over 14 bases. The CDR3 contains 17 residues. Trimming took 0 bases from V and 3 from J; bases not matched to a gene: 5. Germline V gene sequence: CDR1 SGDLS, CDR2 YYNGEE. The entire variable domain, with the rest obtained from reference TRBV9 and TRBJ2-7, is as follows: DSGVTQTPKHLITATGQRVTLRCSPRSGDLSVYWYQQSLDQGLQFLIQYYNGEERAKGNILERFSAQQFPDLHSELNLSSLELGDSALYFCASSVGGTSGRFYEQYFGPGTRLTVT.

This chain's CDR3 is CASSLGQGNSPLHF. CDR3 nucleotide sequence: TGTGCCAGCAGTCTGGGACAGGGGAATTCACCCCTCCACTTT. The chain recombines TRBV6-1 with TRBJ1-6; 10 bases line up with TRBD1. The germline V gene encodes CDR1 MNHNS and CDR2 SASEGT. Trimming at V came to 5 bases and at J to 7 bases, leaving 2 bases not matched to a gene. CDR3 length: 14 amino acids.

As regards this clone: Distinct nucleotide sequences in the sample also encode this CDR3. The chain employs TRBV19 and TRBJ2-3; 8 bases agree with TRBD1. The CDR3 is 17 amino acids. J was trimmed by 1 base and V by 6 bases; bases with no gene match: 12. Germline V gene sequence: CDR1 LNHDA, CDR2 SQIVND (reference sequence). CDR3 nucleotides: TGTGCCAGTAGGCAAATCTTTGGGACAGGCCGCACAGATACGCAGTATTTT. Its protein is CASRQIFGTGRTDTQYF.

This clone was seen once. This chain uses TRBV9 with TRBJ2-3, with a possible D match to TRBD2 (6 bases). V lost 3 bases and J lost 4, with 21 bases in between. Germline values: CDR1 SGDLS, CDR2 YYNGEE. The CDR3 covers 17 residues. The chain's CDR3 is CASSARGDSARADTQYF. The CDR3 nucleotides read TGTGCCAGCAGCGCCCGTGGGGACTCAGCTCGGGCAGATACGCAGTATTTT.

This clone was seen only a few times. V usage is TRBV29-1 and J usage is TRBJ2-1; weak D call: TRBD1 (6 bases). The CDR3 extends over 15 amino acids. Trimming shortened V by 5 bases and J by 0 bases, and 14 bases separated the two germline ends. Germline V gives CDR1 SQVTM, CDR2 ANQGSEA. Here the CDR3 DNA reads TGCAGCGTTAACCAGGACAGCAGCTCCTACAATGAGCAGTTCTTC. Encoded protein: CSVNQDSSSYNEQFF.

This clone was detected once. The rearrangement uses TRBV7-2 and TRBJ1-6; D possibly corresponds to TRBD1 (5 bases). Germline CDR1 is SGHTA and CDR2 is FQGNSA. V was cut by 3 bases and J by 8 bases, with 11 bases left in between. The CDR3 is 14 amino acids. The CDR3 reads CASSFDRTYSPLHF. The CDR3 bases are TGTGCCAGCAGCTTCGACAGAACCTATTCACCCCTCCACTTT.

The chain carries TRBV7-2 and TRBJ2-4; 9 positions match TRBD2. The germline CDR1 and CDR2 sequences are SGHTA and FQGNSA. Trimming at V came to 5 bases and at J to 0 bases, leaving 2 bases not matched to a gene. The CDR3 has 15 residues. The CDR3 DNA sequence: TGTGCCAGCAGCCTTAGCGGGAGAGCCAAAAACATTCAGTACTTC. Translating it yields CASSLSGRAKNIQYF.